This entry describes one T cell receptor beta chain. These data are taken from a study of blood T cell repertoires in COVID-19. Whole-study context: Acute-phase and convalescent COVID-19 samples originated in the United States, Italy and Spain. The analysed material was cDNA or gDNA that came from T cells, B-cell-depleted T cells, or PBMCs.

The authors' processing: Researchers report that nucleated cell counts were estimated from reference gene primer amplification. Assay: immunoSEQ multiplex PCR; the TCRdb copy retains only in-frame clones and omits some. That table is the source of V, J and clone size, and D and trimming were worked out from the DNA. The sample yields roughly 250,000 clones, around 81% seen once. The junction had 15 bases not matched to a gene; V was cut back by 5 bases and J by 3 bases. The CDR3 is 17 residues long. CDR1 is SGHTA and CDR2 is FQGTGA in the germline V gene. The TCR was taken from a woman aged 60-75 years with active or convalescent COVID-19. Sequencing was performed on peripheral blood. The chain couples TRBV7-3 to TRBJ1-2; 7 nucleotides align to TRBD1. For the CDR3, the DNA is TGTGCCAGCAGCCCAGGTGGGGGACAGACCAAGGACTATGGCTACACCTTC. This sequence encodes CASSPGGGQTKDYGYTF. The full variable domain, rest sourced from reference TRBV7-3 and TRBJ1-2, is GAGVSQTPSNKVTEKGKYVELRCDPISGHTALYWYRQSLGQGPEFLIYFQGTGAADDSGLPNDRFFAVRPEGSVSTLKIQRTERGDSAVYLCASSPGGGQTKDYGYTFGSGTRLTVV.